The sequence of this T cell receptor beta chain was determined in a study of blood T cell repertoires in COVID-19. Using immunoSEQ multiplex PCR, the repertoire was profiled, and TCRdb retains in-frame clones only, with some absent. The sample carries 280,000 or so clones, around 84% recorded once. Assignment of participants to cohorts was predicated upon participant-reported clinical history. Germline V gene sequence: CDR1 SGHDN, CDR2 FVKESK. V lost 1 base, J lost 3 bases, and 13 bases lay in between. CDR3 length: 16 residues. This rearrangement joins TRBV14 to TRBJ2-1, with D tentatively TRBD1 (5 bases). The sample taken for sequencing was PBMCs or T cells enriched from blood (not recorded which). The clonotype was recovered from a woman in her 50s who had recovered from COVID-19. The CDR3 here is CASSQGAGIGYNEQFF. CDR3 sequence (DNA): TGTGCCAGCAGCCAAGGGGCAGGGATAGGCTACAATGAGCAGTTCTTC.